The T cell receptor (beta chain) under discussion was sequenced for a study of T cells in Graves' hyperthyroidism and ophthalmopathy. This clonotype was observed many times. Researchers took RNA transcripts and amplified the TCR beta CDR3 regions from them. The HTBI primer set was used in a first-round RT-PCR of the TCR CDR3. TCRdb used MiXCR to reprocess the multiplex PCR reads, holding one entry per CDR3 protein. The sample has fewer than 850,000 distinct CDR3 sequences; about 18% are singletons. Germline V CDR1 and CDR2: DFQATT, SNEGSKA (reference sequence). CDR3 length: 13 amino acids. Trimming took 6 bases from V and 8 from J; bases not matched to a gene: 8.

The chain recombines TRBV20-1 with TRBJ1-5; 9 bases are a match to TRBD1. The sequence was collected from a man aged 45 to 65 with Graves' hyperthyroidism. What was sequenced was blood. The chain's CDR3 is CSAAGQGFKPQHF. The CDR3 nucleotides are TGCAGTGCAGCGGGACAGGGTTTCAAGCCCCAGCATTTT.